The 3 T cell receptor beta chains below were found in one sample sequenced in a study of shared clonotypes between healthy human individuals. Naivety among CD8 cells was defined by CD45RO negativity and positive CCR7 selection, thereby excluding terminally differentiated effector memory CD45RA+ cells. This table comes from immunoSEQ multiplex PCR, and its TCRdb copy is limited to in-frame clones, with some not included. The profile shows about 590,000 clones, around 95% of them singletons. What was sequenced was naive CD8+ T cells sorted from blood. These receptors originate from a woman aged 30 to 39 in good health.

This chain links TRBV13 with TRBJ2-7, with D tentatively TRBD2 (7 bases). Germline V gives CDR1 PRHDT, CDR2 FYEKMQ (reference sequence). V lost 8 bases to trimming and J lost 4 bases, with 15 bases between them. This CDR3 is 13 amino acids long. CDR3 nucleotide sequence: TGTGCCAGCCAAGGGGGGGTTGGGTACGAGCAGTACTTC. This sequence encodes CASQGGVGYEQYF.

This chain joins TRBV15 and TRBJ2-3; 7 nucleotides agree with TRBD1. The junction had 12 bases not matched to a gene; V was cut back by 5 bases and J by 1 base. CDR3 length: 17 residues. Germline V gene lookup returns CDR1 LNHNV and CDR2 YYDKDF (reference sequence). CDR3 amino acids: CATSLERGPSRTDTQYF. The CDR3 coding sequence is TGTGCCACCAGCCTCGAGAGGGGGCCATCTCGCACAGATACGCAGTATTTT.

The J gene is TRBJ1-5, the V gene TRBV4-2, with unresolved D. There are 15 residues in the CDR3. The V gene's germline CDR1 is LGHNA and CDR2 YNFKEQ. The ends were cut back, 0 bases at V and 6 bases at J, with 12 bases in the middle. CDR3 sequence (DNA): TGTGCCAGCAGCCAAGAACAGTTGCTAGGTCAGCCCCAGCATTTT. Translating gives CASSQEQLLGQPQHF.